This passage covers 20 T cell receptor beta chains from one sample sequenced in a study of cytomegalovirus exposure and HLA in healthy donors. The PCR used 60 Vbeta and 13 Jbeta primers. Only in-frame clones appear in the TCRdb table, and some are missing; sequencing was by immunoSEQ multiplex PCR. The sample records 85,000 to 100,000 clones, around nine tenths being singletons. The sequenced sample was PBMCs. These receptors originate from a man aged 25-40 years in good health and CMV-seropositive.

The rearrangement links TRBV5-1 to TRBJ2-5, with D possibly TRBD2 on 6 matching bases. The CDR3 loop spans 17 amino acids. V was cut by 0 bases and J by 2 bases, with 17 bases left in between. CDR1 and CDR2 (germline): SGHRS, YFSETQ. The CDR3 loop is CASSLAAEGPRQETQYF. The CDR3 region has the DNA TGCGCCAGCAGCTTGGCAGCGGAGGGCCCGCGGCAAGAGACCCAGTACTTC.

The CDR3 region is CASSLGTSSNEQFF. In nucleotides, the CDR3 is TGCGCCAGCAGCTTGGGGACTAGCTCCAATGAGCAGTTCTTC. V usage is TRBV5-1 and J usage is TRBJ2-1, with 8 positions matching TRBD2. Germline values: CDR1 SGHRS, CDR2 YFSETQ. CDR3 length: 14 amino acids. Trimming at V came to 0 bases and at J to 6 bases, leaving 2 bases not matched to a gene.

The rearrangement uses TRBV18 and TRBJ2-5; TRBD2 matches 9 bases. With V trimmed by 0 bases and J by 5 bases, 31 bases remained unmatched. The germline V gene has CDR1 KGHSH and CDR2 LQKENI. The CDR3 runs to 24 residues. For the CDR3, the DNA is TGTGCCAGCTCACCACCGCCCCATCACAACAGGGGAAGGGCTAGCGGGAATCAGAAGGAGACCCAGTACTTC. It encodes CASSPPPHHNRGRASGNQKETQYF.

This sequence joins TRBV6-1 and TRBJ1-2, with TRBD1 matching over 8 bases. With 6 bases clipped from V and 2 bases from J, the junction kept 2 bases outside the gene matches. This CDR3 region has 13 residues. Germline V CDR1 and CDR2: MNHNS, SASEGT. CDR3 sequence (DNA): TGTGCCAGCAGGGGGGACAGGAACTATGGCTACACCTTC. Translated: CASRGDRNYGYTF.

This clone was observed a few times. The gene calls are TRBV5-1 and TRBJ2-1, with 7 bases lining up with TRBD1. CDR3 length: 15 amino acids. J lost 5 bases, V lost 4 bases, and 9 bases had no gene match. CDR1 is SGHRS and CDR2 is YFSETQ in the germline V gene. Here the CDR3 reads CASSLRQGGDNEQFF. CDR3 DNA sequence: TGCGCCAGCAGCCTTCGACAGGGTGGAGACAATGAGCAGTTCTTC.

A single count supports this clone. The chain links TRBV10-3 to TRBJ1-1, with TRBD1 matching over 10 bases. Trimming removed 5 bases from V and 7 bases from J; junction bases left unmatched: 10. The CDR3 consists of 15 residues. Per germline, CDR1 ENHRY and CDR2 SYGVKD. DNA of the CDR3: TGTGCCATCAGTCTATCGGGACAGGGGTCCGATGAAGCTTTCTTT. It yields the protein CAISLSGQGSDEAFF.

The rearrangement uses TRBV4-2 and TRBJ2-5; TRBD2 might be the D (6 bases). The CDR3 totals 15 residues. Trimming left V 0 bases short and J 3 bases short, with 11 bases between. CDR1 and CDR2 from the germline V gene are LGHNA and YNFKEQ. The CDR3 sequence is CASSQDAEGKETQYF. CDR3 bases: TGTGCCAGCAGCCAAGACGCGGAGGGTAAAGAGACCCAGTACTTC.

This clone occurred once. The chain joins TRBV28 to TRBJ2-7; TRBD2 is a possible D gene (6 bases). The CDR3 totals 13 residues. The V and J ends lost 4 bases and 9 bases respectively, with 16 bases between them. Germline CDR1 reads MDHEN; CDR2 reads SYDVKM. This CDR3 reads CASSSGTYTTQYF. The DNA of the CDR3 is TGTGCCAGCAGTTCGGGGACTTATACGACGCAGTACTTC. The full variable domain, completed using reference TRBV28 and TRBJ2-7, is DVKVTQSSRYLVKRTGEKVFLECVQDMDHENMFWYRQDPGLGLRLIYFSYDVKMKEKGDIPEGYSVSREKKERFSLILESASTNQTSMYLCASSSGTYTTQYFGPGTRLTVT.

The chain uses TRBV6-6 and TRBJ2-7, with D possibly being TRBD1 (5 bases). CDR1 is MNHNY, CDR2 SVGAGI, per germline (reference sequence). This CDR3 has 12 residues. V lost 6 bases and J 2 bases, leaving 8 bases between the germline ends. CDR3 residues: CASRTQAYEQYF. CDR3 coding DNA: TGTGCCAGCAGGACACAGGCCTACGAGCAGTACTTC.

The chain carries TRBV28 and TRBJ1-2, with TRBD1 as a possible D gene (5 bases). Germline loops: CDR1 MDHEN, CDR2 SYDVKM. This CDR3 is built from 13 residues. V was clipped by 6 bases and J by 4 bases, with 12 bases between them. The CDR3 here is CASRVGGGYGYTF. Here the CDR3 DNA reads TGTGCCAGCAGGGTGGGCGGGGGCTATGGCTACACCTTC.

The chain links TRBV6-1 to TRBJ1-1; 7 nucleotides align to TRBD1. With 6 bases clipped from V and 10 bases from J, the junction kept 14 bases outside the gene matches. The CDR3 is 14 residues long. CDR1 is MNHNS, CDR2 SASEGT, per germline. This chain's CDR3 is CASSPITGVQRAFF. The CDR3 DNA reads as TGTGCCAGCAGCCCCATTACAGGGGTTCAGCGAGCTTTCTTT.

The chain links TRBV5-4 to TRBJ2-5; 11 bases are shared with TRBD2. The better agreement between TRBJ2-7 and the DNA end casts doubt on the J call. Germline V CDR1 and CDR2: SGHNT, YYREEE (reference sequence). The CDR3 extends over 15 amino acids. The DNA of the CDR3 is TGTGCCAGCAGCACATCACTAGCGGGAGTTGGCGAGCAGTACTTC. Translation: CASSTSLAGVGEQYF.

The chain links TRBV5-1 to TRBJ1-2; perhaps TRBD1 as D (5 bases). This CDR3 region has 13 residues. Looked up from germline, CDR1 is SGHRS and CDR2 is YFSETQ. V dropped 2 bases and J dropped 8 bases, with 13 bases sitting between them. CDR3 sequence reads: CASSLIRGDGYTF. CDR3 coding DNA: TGCGCCAGCAGCTTAATACGCGGGGACGGCTACACCTTC.

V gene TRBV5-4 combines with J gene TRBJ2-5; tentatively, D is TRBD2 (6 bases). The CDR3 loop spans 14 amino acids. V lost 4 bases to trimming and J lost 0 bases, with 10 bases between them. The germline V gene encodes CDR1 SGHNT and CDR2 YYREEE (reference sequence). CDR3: CASSPRGYQETQYF. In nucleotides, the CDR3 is TGTGCCAGCAGCCCGCGGGGCTACCAAGAGACCCAGTACTTC.

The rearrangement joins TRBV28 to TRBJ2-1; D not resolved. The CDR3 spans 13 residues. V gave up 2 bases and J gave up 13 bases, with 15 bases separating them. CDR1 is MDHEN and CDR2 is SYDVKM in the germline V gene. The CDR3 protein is CASSLGLVNIQFF. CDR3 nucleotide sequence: TGTGCCAGCAGTTTAGGTCTAGTCAACATACAGTTCTTC.

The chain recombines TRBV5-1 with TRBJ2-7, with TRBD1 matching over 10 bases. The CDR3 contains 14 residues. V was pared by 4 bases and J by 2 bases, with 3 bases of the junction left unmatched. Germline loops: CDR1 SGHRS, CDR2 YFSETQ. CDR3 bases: TGCGCCAGCAGCAAAGGACAGGGGGCCTACGAGCAGTACTTC. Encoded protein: CASSKGQGAYEQYF.

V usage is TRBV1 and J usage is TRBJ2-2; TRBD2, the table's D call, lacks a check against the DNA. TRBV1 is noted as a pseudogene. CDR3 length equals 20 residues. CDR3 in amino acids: CTSSQDDPANPPSRTGELFF. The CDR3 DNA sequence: TGCACCAGCAGCCAAGATGATCCGGCTAACCCCCCTAGCCGTACCGGGGAGCTGTTTTTT.

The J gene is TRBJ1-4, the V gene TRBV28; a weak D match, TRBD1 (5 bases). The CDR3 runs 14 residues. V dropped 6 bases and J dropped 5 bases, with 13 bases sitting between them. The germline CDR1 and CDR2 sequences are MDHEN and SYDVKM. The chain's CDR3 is CASSLSAGNEKLFF. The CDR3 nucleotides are TGTGCCAGCAGCCTTTCTGCAGGGAATGAAAAACTGTTTTTT. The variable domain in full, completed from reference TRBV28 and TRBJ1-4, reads DVKVTQSSRYLVKRTGEKVFLECVQDMDHENMFWYRQDPGLGLRLIYFSYDVKMKEKGDIPEGYSVSREKKERFSLILESASTNQTSMYLCASSLSAGNEKLFFGSGTQLSVL.

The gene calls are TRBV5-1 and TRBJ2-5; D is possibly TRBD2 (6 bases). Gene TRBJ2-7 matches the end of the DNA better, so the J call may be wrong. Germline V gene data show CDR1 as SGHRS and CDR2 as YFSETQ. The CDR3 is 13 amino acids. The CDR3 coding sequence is TGCGCCAGCAGCCCCCAGGGACTCTACGAGCAGTACTTC. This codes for CASSPQGLYEQYF.

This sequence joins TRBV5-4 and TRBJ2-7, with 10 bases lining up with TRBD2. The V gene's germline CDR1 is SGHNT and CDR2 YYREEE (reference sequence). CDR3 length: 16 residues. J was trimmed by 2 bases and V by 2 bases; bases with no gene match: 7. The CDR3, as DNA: TGTGCCAGCAGCTTTGTCCTAGCGGGAGCCCCCTACGAGCAGTACTTC. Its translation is CASSFVLAGAPYEQYF.